This entry concerns a single T cell receptor (beta chain). Extracted from the samples, RNA was reverse transcribed into cDNA to serve as the sequencing template. TCRdb keeps only in-frame clones here, not all; method: immunoSEQ multiplex PCR. The repertoire includes some 120,000 clones, 50% to 75% of them detected once, and roughly an eighth sits in the top ten. V was trimmed by 6 bases and J by 6 bases, leaving 10 bases between them. The germline V gene encodes CDR1 MNHNY and CDR2 SVGAGI (reference sequence). The CDR3 has 12 residues. The sample belongs to a study of CD8+ T cells in alopecia areata. Treatment meaning: oral pan-JAK inhibitor, 5-10 mg twice daily.

The sequence derives from a human donor with alopecia areata. The chain recombines TRBV6-6 with TRBJ2-3; D is uncertain. Sample: CD8+ T cells sorted from blood, taken at week 24, from a patient treated with tofacitinib. DNA of the CDR3: TGTGCCAGCAGACCAAGTACGGATACGCAGTATTTT. Protein sequence: CASRPSTDTQYF.